This is a list of T cell receptor beta chains from one sample in a study of blood T cell repertoires in COVID-19. Measured with immunoSEQ multiplex PCR; TCRdb has only the in-frame clones, and not every one. The repertoire consists of some 100,000 clones, with 85% occurring once and the leading ten covering 1.5% to 2%. The material sequenced was peripheral blood. The source is a woman in her 70s with active or convalescent COVID-19. CDR3s include the opening cysteine and the closing phenylalanine or tryptophan. Fields, in order: V gene, J gene, clone size, D gene, CDR3 protein, CDR3 DNA. D genes are given only for firm matches. Some rows have no size entry. The others give once, few or many, or a class for an expanded clone.

TRBV2	TRBJ2-2	few	TRBD2	CASSEVPSGGRLFF	TGTGCCAGCAGTGAAGTTCCTAGCGGGGGCCGGCTGTTTTTT
TRBV5-1	TRBJ1-1	few	.	CASSPTDGVRAFF	TGCGCCAGCAGCCCTACAGACGGGGTAAGAGCTTTCTTT
TRBV5-1	TRBJ2-2	.	TRBD2	CASSLGSGRVYGTGELFF	TGCGCCAGCAGCTTGGGAAGCGGGAGGGTATACGGCACCGGGGAGCTGTTTTTT
TRBV5-1	TRBJ2-5	.	TRBD1	CASDTGGLRETQYF	TGCGCCAGCGACACAGGGGGGTTGAGAGAGACCCAGTACTTC
TRBV7-3	TRBJ1-2	few	.	CASSLNRLYGYTF	TGTGCCAGCAGCTTAAACAGGCTCTATGGCTACACCTTC
TRBV5-4	TRBJ1-2	.	TRBD1	CASSLGQGNYGYTF	TGTGCCAGCAGCTTGGGACAGGGGAACTATGGCTACACCTTC
TRBV3-1/TRBV3-2	TRBJ2-7	.	.	CASSQDPKFSGERGYEQYF	TGTGCCAGCAGCCAAGACCCCAAGTTCTCAGGGGAACGCGGCTACGAGCAGTACTTC
TRBV21-1	TRBJ1-4	.	.	CASSTPLAGTGSCEKLFF	TGTGCCAGCAGCACTCCCCTTGCAGGGACAGGGAGTTGTGAAAAACTGTTTTTT
TRBV15	TRBJ2-2	.	.	CATSRDSYTGELFF	TGTGCCACCAGCAGAGATTCCTATACCGGGGAGCTGTTTTTT
TRBV5-4	TRBJ1-2	.	.	CASSLGGQLYGYTF	TGTGCCAGCAGCTTGGGAGGACAGCTCTATGGCTACACCTTC
TRBV20-1	TRBJ1-1	.	TRBD1	CSAGDREAFF	TGCAGTGCTGGGGACAGGGAAGCTTTCTTT
TRBV30	TRBJ1-6	.	TRBD1	CASRTGVHSPLHF	TGTGCCTCGAGGACAGGGGTGCATTCACCCCTCCACTTT
TRBV19	TRBJ2-5	.	TRBD1	CASSRGYQETQYF	TGTGCCAGTAGCAGGGGGTACCAAGAGACCCAGTACTTC
TRBV5-1	TRBJ2-1	once	TRBD2	CASSLAQLATGSYNEQFF	TGCGCCAGCAGCTTGGCCCAACTAGCGACGGGCTCCTACAATGAGCAGTTCTTC
TRBV7-2	TRBJ2-5	.	TRBD1	CASSRTQGAETQYF	TGTGCCAGCAGCCGGACTCAGGGGGCCGAGACCCAGTACTTC
TRBV2	TRBJ1-2	few	TRBD1	CASSGDSWSTF	TGTGCCAGCAGTGGGGACAGCTGGTCTACCTTC
TRBV20-1	TRBJ2-2	.	.	CSASRTGPKNTGELFF	TGCAGTGCTAGTAGAACAGGGCCCAAGAACACCGGGGAGCTGTTTTTT